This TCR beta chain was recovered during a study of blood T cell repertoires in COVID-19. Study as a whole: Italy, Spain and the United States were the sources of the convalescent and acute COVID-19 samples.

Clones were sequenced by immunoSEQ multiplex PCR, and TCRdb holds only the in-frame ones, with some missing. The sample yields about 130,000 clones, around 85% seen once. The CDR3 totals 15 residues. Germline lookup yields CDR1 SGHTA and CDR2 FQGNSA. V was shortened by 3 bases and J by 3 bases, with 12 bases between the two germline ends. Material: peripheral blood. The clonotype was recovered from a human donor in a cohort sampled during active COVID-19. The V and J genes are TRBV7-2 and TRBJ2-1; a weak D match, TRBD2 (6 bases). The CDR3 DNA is TGTGCCAGCAGCTTCGCATCGGGAGTCTACAATGAGCAGTTCTTC. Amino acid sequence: CASSFASGVYNEQFF.